The subject of this entry is one T cell receptor (beta chain). This CDR3 contains 17 residues. V lost 3 bases to trimming and J lost 2 bases, with 16 bases between them. The data stem from a study of blood T cells in healthy people across ages. Total RNA amounts of at least 6 micrograms were extracted per sample. Combining a sample-barcoded 5' primer with a J-beta primer mix, a second PCR ran for roughly 7 to 12 cycles. In TCRdb, the 5' RACE reads were re-called with MiXCR into one record per CDR3 protein. The profile covers around 1.5 million distinct CDR3 sequences, with about 32% appearing a single time and approximately 10% taken by the ten largest.

This TCR came from a woman aged 30 to 39 in good health. The sample taken for sequencing was blood. The chain recombines TRBV12-3 or TRBV12-4 with TRBJ2-2; tentative D call: TRBD2 (6 bases). CDR3 region: CASSLLVVADNTGELFF. The DNA for the CDR3 is TGTGCCAGCAGTTTGTTGGTTGTAGCGGATAACACCGGGGAGCTGTTTTTT.